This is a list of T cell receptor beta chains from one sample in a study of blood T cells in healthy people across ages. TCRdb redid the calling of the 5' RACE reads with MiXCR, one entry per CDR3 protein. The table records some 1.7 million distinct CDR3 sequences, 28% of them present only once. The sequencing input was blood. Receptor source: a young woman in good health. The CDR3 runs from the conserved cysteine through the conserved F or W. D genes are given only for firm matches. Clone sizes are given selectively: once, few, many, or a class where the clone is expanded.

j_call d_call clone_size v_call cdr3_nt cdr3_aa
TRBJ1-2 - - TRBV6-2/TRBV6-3 TGTGCCAGCAGTTACCACCCCCGGGACCAAGGAGATGGCTACACCTTC CASSYHPRDQGDGYTF
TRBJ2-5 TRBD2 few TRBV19 TGTGCCAGTAGTCCCCGGACTAGCGTTAAAGAGACCCAGTACTTC CASSPRTSVKETQYF
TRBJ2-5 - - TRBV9 TGTGCCAGCAGCGCCCCCGAGGTACAGACCCAGTACTTC CASSAPEVQTQYF
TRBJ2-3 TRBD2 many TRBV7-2 TGTGCCAGCAGCCGCGGGGCGGGAGGAACAGATACGCAGTATTTT CASSRGAGGTDTQYF
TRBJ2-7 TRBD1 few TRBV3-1 TGTGCCAGCAGAGTGTCCGGACAGGGAGAGCAGTACTTC CASRVSGQGEQYF
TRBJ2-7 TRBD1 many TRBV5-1 TGCGCCAGCAGCTTGGATGGACAGGGCTCCGAGCAGTACTTC CASSLDGQGSEQYF
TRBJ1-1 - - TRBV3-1 TGTGCCAGCAGCCCAGGGGTAGGGGTCCGCACTGAAGCTTTCTTT CASSPGVGVRTEAFF
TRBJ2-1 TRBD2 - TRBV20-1 TGCAGTGCTAGAGGGGGTAGCGGGGGGGAGGATGAGCAGTTCTTC CSARGGSGGEDEQFF
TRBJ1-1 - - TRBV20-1 TGCAGTACTACCGGGTCGAACACTGAAGCTTTCTTT CSTTGSNTEAFF
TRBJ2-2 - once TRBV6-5 TGTGCCAGCAGTTACTCGTTTCTGAGGAGTGGGACCGGGGAGCTGTTTTTT CASSYSFLRSGTGELFF
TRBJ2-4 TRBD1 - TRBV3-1 TGTGCCAGCAGACCGGGACAGGGAGGTGGCATTCAGTACTTC CASRPGQGGGIQYF
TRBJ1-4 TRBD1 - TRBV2 TGTGCCAGCAATGGACAGGGATTGGGAGGGACTAATGAAAAACTGTTTTTT CASNGQGLGGTNEKLFF
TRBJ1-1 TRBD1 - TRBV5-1 TGCGCCGTAGGACAGGGGGCGGAGGGCACTGAAGCTTTCTTT CAVGQGAEGTEAFF
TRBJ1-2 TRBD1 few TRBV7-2 TGTGCCAGCAGCTTAACCGGGACAGGGGTTGATGGCTACACCTTC CASSLTGTGVDGYTF
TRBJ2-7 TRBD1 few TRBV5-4 TGTGCCAGCAGCGGGGGCGGGACAGGGGACTACGAGCAGTACTTC CASSGGGTGDYEQYF
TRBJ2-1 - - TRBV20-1 TGCAGTGCTAGAGCCCCCCCCGTCAATGAGCAGTTCTTC CSARAPPVNEQFF
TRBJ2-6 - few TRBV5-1 TGCGCCAGCAGGGACGGATTATTCTCTGGGGCCAACGTCCTGACTTTC CASRDGLFSGANVLTF
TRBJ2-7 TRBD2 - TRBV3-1 TGTGCCAGCAGCCGTAGCGGGACTGGATACGAGCAGTACTTC CASSRSGTGYEQYF
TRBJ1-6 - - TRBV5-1 TGCGCCAGCAGCTTGAGTGGGAGGGACCGTTCACCCCTCCACTTT CASSLSGRDRSPLHF
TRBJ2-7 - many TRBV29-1 TGCAGCGTTCCACAGGGTAACTCCTACGAGCAGTACTTC CSVPQGNSYEQYF
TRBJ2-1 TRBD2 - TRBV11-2 TGTGCCAGCAGCTTTCGGGCTAGCGGCCTAATGAATGAGCAGTTCTTC CASSFRASGLMNEQFF
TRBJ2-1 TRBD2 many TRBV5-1 TGCGCCAGCAGCTTGTCCCTAGCGGGGGGGGGCTCCTACAATGAGCAGTTCTTC CASSLSLAGGGSYNEQFF
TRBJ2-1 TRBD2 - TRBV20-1 TGCAGTGCTAGACGGCTAGCGGGGGGGACGAGCTCCTACAATGAGCAGTTCTTC CSARRLAGGTSSYNEQFF
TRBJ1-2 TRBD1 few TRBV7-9 TGTGCCAGCAGCTTAGATGGACAGGGGGCGAGTGGCTACACCTTC CASSLDGQGASGYTF
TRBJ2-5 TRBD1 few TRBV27 TGTGCCAGCAGTTTAATGGGTCGGGACAGCTACCAAGAGACCCAGTACTTC CASSLMGRDSYQETQYF
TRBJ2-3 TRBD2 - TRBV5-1 TGCGCCAGCAGCTTGAGAACTAGCGGGAGCAAGAATATGCAGTATTTT CASSLRTSGSKNMQYF
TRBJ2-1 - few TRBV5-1 TGCGCCAGCAGCTCTCAGCGGGCATCCTACAATGAGCAGTTCTTC CASSSQRASYNEQFF
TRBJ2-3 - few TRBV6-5 TGTGCCAGCAGTTCCTACGATACGCAGTATTTT CASSSYDTQYF
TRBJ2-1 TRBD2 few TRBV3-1 TGTGCCAGCAGCCAAGAATGGGCTAGCGGAGGTTCCTACAATGAGCAGTTCTTC CASSQEWASGGSYNEQFF
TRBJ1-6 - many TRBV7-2 TGTGCCAGCAGCTTAGCGGTTCGGGGGAAGTCACCCCTCCACTTT CASSLAVRGKSPLHF
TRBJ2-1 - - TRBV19 TGTGCCAGTAGGACGGTAGGACAGAGGTACAATGAGCAGTTCTTC CASRTVGQRYNEQFF
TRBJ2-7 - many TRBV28 TGTGCCAGCAGTTTGGCACGGGAGATGTACGAGCAGTACTTC CASSLAREMYEQYF
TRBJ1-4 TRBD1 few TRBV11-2 TGTGCCAGCAGCTTTCAATCGGGACAGGGGGCGGGTGATGAAAAACTGTTTTTT CASSFQSGQGAGDEKLFF
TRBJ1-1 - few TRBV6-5 TGTGCCAGCAGTTACTCGGGAGGGCGGCACACTGAAGCTTTCTTT CASSYSGGRHTEAFF
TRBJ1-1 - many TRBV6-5 TGTGCCAGCAGTGACCCAGGCACTGAAGCTTTCTTT CASSDPGTEAFF
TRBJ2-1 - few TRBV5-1 TGCGCCAGCAGCTCTATCGTCCAGACCACCAATGAGCAGTTCTTC CASSSIVQTTNEQFF
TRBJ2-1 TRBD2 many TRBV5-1 TGCGCCAGCAGCCTAACCCTGAAGGCGGGGGGAGGCGATGAGCAGTTCTTC CASSLTLKAGGGDEQFF
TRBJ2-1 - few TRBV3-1 TGTGCCAGCGGGAGCGAGGGGAAAGGAAACAATGAGCAGTTCTTC CASGSEGKGNNEQFF
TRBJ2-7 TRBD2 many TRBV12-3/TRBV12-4 TGTGCCAGCAGTTTTGGAGTCGGGGCGGGAGGCCCCTACGAGCAGTACTTC CASSFGVGAGGPYEQYF
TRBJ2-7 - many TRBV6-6 TGTGCCAGCAGAAGACCCGGGCCTCCCTACGAGCAGTACTTC CASRRPGPPYEQYF
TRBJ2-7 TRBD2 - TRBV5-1 TGCGCCAGCAGCCCTGGAGGCGGGAGCACCTACGAGCAGTACTTC CASSPGGGSTYEQYF
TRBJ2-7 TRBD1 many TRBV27 TGTGCCAGCAGTTTGGGGGAACCGGGACAGGGTTACGAGCAGTACTTC CASSLGEPGQGYEQYF
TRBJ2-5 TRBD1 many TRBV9 TGTGCCAGCAGCGTAGACATAAGGGCAGGGGGCATGGAGACCCAGTACTTC CASSVDIRAGGMETQYF
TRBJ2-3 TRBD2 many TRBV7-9 TGTGCCAGCAGCTTGGGTGCTAGCGGACCCACAGATACGCAGTATTTT CASSLGASGPTDTQYF
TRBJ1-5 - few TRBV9 TGTGCCAGCAGCGTACAGGGAGATAGCAATCAGCCCCAGCATTTT CASSVQGDSNQPQHF
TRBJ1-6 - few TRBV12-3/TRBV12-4 TGTGCCAGCAGTCTCTCCCTGGCCTCTAATTCACCCCTCCACTTT CASSLSLASNSPLHF
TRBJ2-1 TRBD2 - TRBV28 TGTGCCAGCAGTGTCCCGGGACTAGCGGGGGGGCAGAATGAGCAGTTCTTC CASSVPGLAGGQNEQFF
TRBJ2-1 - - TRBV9 TGTGCCAGCAGCCCTCGCCTCCGTGAGCAGTTCTTC CASSPRLREQFF
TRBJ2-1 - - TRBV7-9 TGTGCCAGCAGCATCCTTAGCAATGAGCAGTTCTTC CASSILSNEQFF
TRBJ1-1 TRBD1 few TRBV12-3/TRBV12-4 TGTGCCAGCAGCCGGACAGGGAAGGCTGAAGCTTTCTTT CASSRTGKAEAFF
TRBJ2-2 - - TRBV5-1 TGCGCCAGCAGCTACAGCTTTACCGGGGAGCTGTTTTTT CASSYSFTGELFF
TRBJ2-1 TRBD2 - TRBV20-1 TGCAGTGCTAGAGACAAACTAGCGGGAGGATCGGCTGAGCAGTTCTTC CSARDKLAGGSAEQFF
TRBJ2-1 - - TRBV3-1 TGTGCCAGCAGCCCTACCAGCGGTGGGGCACTCCCCACGCACAATGAGCAGTTCTTC CASSPTSGGALPTHNEQFF